These 7 T cell receptor beta chains came from one sample sequenced in a study of CD8+CD57+ T cells in acquired aplastic anemia. The TCR beta profiling, which covered VDJ combination and CDR3 sequence, was carried out using genomic DNA as the template. TCRdb re-analysed the reads in MiXCR, keeping a single row per CDR3 protein. The sample records about 270,000 distinct CDR3 sequences, approximately 55% being singletons. The sequenced sample was sorted CD4+, CD8+, or CD8+CD57+ T cells (not recorded which) from PBMCs. Source of these receptors: a human donor with severe aplastic anemia or a healthy control (not recorded which).

This rearrangement joins TRBV9 to TRBJ1-1; tentatively, D is TRBD1 (6 bases). The CDR3 totals 14 residues. Trimming left V 4 bases short and J 7 bases short, with 17 bases between. Germline lookup yields CDR1 SGDLS and CDR2 YYNGEE. As DNA, the CDR3 is TGTGCCAGCAGCCCTCAACAGGGCTTGGTTGAAGCTTTCTTT. Protein: CASSPQQGLVEAFF. The full variable domain, with the rest looked up from reference TRBV9 and TRBJ1-1, is DSGVTQTPKHLITATGQRVTLRCSPRSGDLSVYWYQQSLDQGLQFLIQYYNGEERAKGNILERFSAQQFPDLHSELNLSSLELGDSALYFCASSPQQGLVEAFFGQGTRLTVV.

The gene calls are TRBV9 and TRBJ2-7; tentative D call: TRBD1 (5 bases). This CDR3 has 15 residues. Trimming took off 0 bases at V and 3 bases at J, with 13 bases between the two ends. Per germline, CDR1 SGDLS and CDR2 YYNGEE. For the CDR3, the DNA is TGTGCCAGCAGCGTAGGTGGGGCTGCCAGCTACGAGCAGTACTTC. Its translation: CASSVGGAASYEQYF.

This chain connects TRBV2 to TRBJ1-2, with a weak D call TRBD1 (5 bases). Trimming took 6 bases from V and 9 from J, leaving 20 bases between them. In germline, CDR1 is SNHLY, CDR2 FYNNEI. CDR3 length: 14 residues. CDR3 sequence: CASRERGKGDCYTF. The CDR3 region has the DNA TGTGCCAGCAGAGAAAGGGGTAAGGGAGATTGCTACACCTTC.

The chain carries TRBV14 and TRBJ2-7, with D possibly matching TRBD2 (6 bases). This CDR3 contains 14 residues. Germline assignment: CDR1 SGHDN and CDR2 FVKESK. The V end was cut by 6 bases, the J end by 4 bases, with 16 bases between. CDR3 in DNA: TGTGCCAGCAGTTACCCAGGGAGCGGGTACGAGCAGTACTTC. Translation: CASSYPGSGYEQYF.

The chain is built from TRBV6-5 and TRBJ1-3; D is unclear. The V end was cut by 2 bases, the J end by 0 bases, with 2 bases between. The CDR3 runs 13 residues. Germline loops: CDR1 MNHEY, CDR2 SVGAGI. The CDR3 nucleotides read TGTGCCAGCAGTTACATCTCTGGAAACACCATATATTTT. Its translation is CASSYISGNTIYF.

This clonotype showed up just a few times. This chain connects TRBV7-3 to TRBJ1-6; D is unresolved. Germline V gene data show CDR1 as SGHTA and CDR2 as FQGTGA. The CDR3 is made up of 13 amino acids. V shed 5 bases and J shed 10 bases, with 12 bases lying between them. CDR3 sequence: CASSRVLTSPLHF. The CDR3 DNA sequence: TGTGCCAGCAGCCGTGTTTTGACCTCACCCCTCCACTTT.

The chain joins TRBV11-1 to TRBJ1-6, with 7 bases that match TRBD1. Germline V gene lookup returns CDR1 SGHAT and CDR2 FQDESV (reference sequence). This CDR3 comprises 14 residues. Trimming removed 5 bases from V and 9 bases from J; junction bases left unmatched: 7. CDR3 in amino acids: CASSPGTDSSPLHF. The CDR3 DNA follows: TGTGCCAGCAGCCCCGGGACAGATAGTTCACCCCTCCACTTT.